Sequencing of this T cell receptor (beta chain) was carried out in a study of radiotherapy plus CTLA-4 blockade in lung cancer. Study at large: Among all patients, roughly 19% showed objective responses, while roughly 28% had disease control. Study results and limitations: The best predictor of response was reported to be early blood T cell clone dynamics, with interferon-beta. In blood, after radiotherapy plus ipilimumab, tumor-derived TCR clones expanded.

Lung cancer patients with chemo-refractory metastatic non-small-cell disease were given focal radiation plus CTLA-4 blockade with ipilimumab. Sequenced by immunoSEQ multiplex PCR; TCRdb stores in-frame clones only, minus some. The data contain about 110,000 clones, about 83% of them singletons. This clone has a single count. What it binds is not known. Germline CDR1 is LNHDA and CDR2 is SQIVND (reference sequence). This CDR3 spans 14 amino acids. V was clipped by 7 bases and J by 5 bases; unmatched bases: 8. This rearrangement joins TRBV19 to TRBJ2-7, with TRBD2 matching 10 bases. The TCR comes from a human donor with non-small cell lung cancer that progressed on radiotherapy plus ipilimumab. Some clones in this sample may be carry-over from other donors' samples. Source: peripheral blood, taken from a patient treated with radiotherapy plus ipilimumab. The CDR3 loop is CASKRKAGGNEQYF. The CDR3 region has the DNA TGTGCCAGTAAAAGGAAAGCGGGGGGGAACGAGCAGTACTTC.